This T cell receptor (beta chain) was profiled in a study of shared clonotypes between healthy human individuals. Study-level background: Donors consisted of two women and a few men between 18 and 49. Each donor's CD4 naive and CD4 memory cells filled three plates apiece, CD8 naive two, and CD8 memory one.

All donors were healthy HIV-negative adults lacking recent acute infections or vaccinations. Germline loops: CDR1 MNHEY, CDR2 SVGAGI. V shed 2 bases and J shed 2 bases, with 4 bases lying between them. This CDR3 spans 13 amino acids. As to this clone: Within the sample, other DNA sequences also encode this same CDR3.

On sorted subsets, replicate PCRs used roughly 190 ng DNA, or about 30,000 T cell genomes. Generated by immunoSEQ multiplex PCR, the TCRdb table keeps only in-frame clones and is missing some. The sample includes 1.4 million or so clones, approximately 98.5% of them seen just once. The V call is TRBV6-5, the J call TRBJ2-1, with no clear D. The sequenced material came from naive CD4+ T cells sorted from blood. Subset described: CD45RA+ positively selected. This TCR derives from a man aged 30 to 45 in good health. The CDR3 is CASSYRAYNEQFF. The CDR3 nucleotides are TGTGCCAGCAGTTACCGGGCCTACAATGAGCAGTTCTTC.